The subject of this entry is one T cell receptor (beta chain). No antigen is known for it. The CDR3 has 16 amino acids. Germline trimming cut 0 bases from V and 3 bases from J; bases unmatched to any gene: 2. The germline V gene encodes CDR1 MNHEY and CDR2 SMNVEV (reference sequence). These data originate in a study of identical twins. Findings of the study overall: Zero-insertion analyses could be partly confounded by invariant MAIT and iNKT cells. The more abundant beta clonotypes in cord blood had fewer insertions, and memory repertoires did not show this.

Template switching, a step in the protocol, added a universal primer site, and cDNA carried unique molecular identifiers. TCRdb fed the 5' RACE reads into MiXCR, producing one record per CDR3 protein. The data hold some 1,700,000 distinct CDR3 sequences, with less than 40% observed a single time. Each donor (without exception) was a healthy Caucasian. This sequence joins TRBV27 and TRBJ2-3; 11 bases map to TRBD2. The sequencing input was cord blood. The clonotype comes from a newborn girl in good health. The CDR3 spells CASSLSTSGTTDTQYF. The CDR3, as DNA: TGTGCCAGCAGTTTATCGACTAGCGGGACGACAGATACGCAGTATTTT.